A single sample is the source of the 28 T cell receptor beta chains below, sequenced in a study of cytomegalovirus exposure and HLA in healthy donors. The PCR had 60 Vbeta and 13 Jbeta primers. Sequenced by immunoSEQ multiplex PCR; TCRdb stores in-frame clones only, minus some. The profile shows under 200,000 clones, about an eighth of them singletons. Material for sequencing was PBMCs. These receptors were obtained from a man in his fifties in good health and CMV-seropositive.

In its sample, this clone was seen a few times. The rearrangement uses TRBV30 and TRBJ1-2; D is ambiguous. CDR1 is GTSNPN, CDR2 SVGIG, per germline (reference sequence). There are 12 residues in the CDR3. The V and J ends lost 1 base and 8 bases respectively, with 11 bases between them. CDR3 sequence reads: CAWSAADTGYTF. The CDR3 nucleotides are TGTGCCTGGAGTGCGGCAGACACGGGCTACACCTTC.

The chain has TRBV6-5 and TRBJ1-5; no clear D. Deletions cut 6 bases from V and 11 bases from J, with 17 bases between. The CDR3 spans 13 residues. CDR1 and CDR2 (germline): MNHEY, SVGAGI. The CDR3 region has the DNA TGTGCCAGCAGGCAGGACTCCCTCGGTTCCCAGCATTTT. Its protein is CASRQDSLGSQHF.

The table lists this clone with a few counts. This chain links TRBV5-8 with TRBJ1-6; 7 nucleotides line up with TRBD1. The CDR3 runs 18 residues. Germline loops: CDR1 SGHTS, CDR2 YDEGEE. Unmatched junction bases numbered 10, after V lost 4 bases and J lost 0 bases. This chain's CDR3 is CASSGDRAASSYNSPLHF. CDR3 nucleotides: TGTGCCAGCAGCGGAGACAGGGCCGCCAGCTCCTATAATTCACCCCTCCACTTT. The variable domain in full, completed from reference TRBV5-8 and TRBJ1-6, reads EAGVTQSPTHLIKTRGQQATLRCSPISGHTSVYWYQQALGLGLQFLLWYDEGEERNRGNFPPRFSGRQFPNYSSELNVNALELEDSALYLCASSGDRAASSYNSPLHFGNGTRLTVT.

The CDR3 coding sequence is TGTGCCAGCAGCTCCAGACTAGCGGGGTTAGAGACCCAGTACTTC. Protein product: CASSSRLAGLETQYF. The genes are TRBV28 and TRBJ2-5; TRBD2 matches 11 bases. CDR3 length: 15 residues. The germline V gene encodes CDR1 MDHEN and CDR2 SYDVKM. V lost 6 bases and J lost 4; bases outside the gene matches: 7.

The V gene is TRBV28, the J gene TRBJ1-1, with 7 bases that match TRBD1. This CDR3 has 15 residues. Germline V gene data show CDR1 as MDHEN and CDR2 as SYDVKM. Germline trimming cut 3 bases from V and 1 base from J; bases unmatched to any gene: 5. CDR3 nucleotide sequence: TGTGCCAGCAGTTTGGAGGGGGCGACGAACACTGAAGCTTTCTTT. Translation gives CASSLEGATNTEAFF.

This clone was picked up a small number of times. V usage is TRBV7-2 and J usage is TRBJ1-1; no clear D gene. The CDR3 has 13 residues. CDR1 SGHTA and CDR2 FQGNSA come from the germline V gene. Trimming cost V 2 bases and J 1 base, with 5 bases left between them. CDR3 DNA: TGTGCCAGCAGCTTATCAGGGAACACTGAAGCTTTCTTT. This sequence encodes CASSLSGNTEAFF.

This clone showed up just a few times. The chain combines TRBV27 with TRBJ1-1; D uncertain. Germline lookup yields CDR1 MNHEY and CDR2 SMNVEV (reference sequence). Trimming stripped 2 bases from V and 2 bases from J, with 18 bases between. The CDR3 covers 17 residues. CDR3 amino acids: CASSLVWMEAVNTEAFF. For the CDR3, the DNA is TGTGCCAGCAGTTTAGTATGGATGGAGGCAGTTAACACTGAAGCTTTCTTT.

A few counts support this clone. V and J are TRBV6-5 and TRBJ2-7, with 9 positions matching TRBD1. This CDR3 region has 15 residues. After removal of 4 bases from V and 4 bases from J, the junction contained 8 bases not matched to a gene. Germline CDR1 MNHEY, CDR2 SVGAGI. The chain's CDR3 is CASSSRTGVYYEQYF. The CDR3 bases are TGTGCCAGCAGTTCCCGGACAGGGGTCTATTACGAGCAGTACTTC.

The chain joins TRBV29-1 to TRBJ2-4; 9 bases align to TRBD2. Germline assignment: CDR1 SQVTM and CDR2 ANQGSEA. The CDR3 is made up of 14 amino acids. With 6 bases clipped from V and 7 bases from J, the junction kept 10 bases outside the gene matches. CDR3 in amino acids: CSVQERGAGNIQYF. The CDR3 coding sequence is TGCAGCGTCCAAGAGCGGGGGGCCGGGAACATTCAGTACTTC.

This rearrangement joins TRBV30 to TRBJ1-5; TRBD1 matches at 9 bases. The V and J ends lost 2 bases and 4 bases, in that order; junction bases with no gene match: 3. This CDR3 has 14 amino acids. Germline CDR1 GTSNPN, CDR2 SVGIG (reference sequence). The CDR3: CAWSKDRGNQPQHF. For the CDR3, the DNA is TGTGCCTGGAGTAAAGACAGGGGGAATCAGCCCCAGCATTTT.

This clone was found a few times. This chain joins TRBV5-4 and TRBJ2-3; 9 nucleotides match TRBD1. Germline CDR1 is SGHNT and CDR2 is YYREEE (reference sequence). The length of the CDR3 is 14 residues. Trimming cost V 3 bases and J 4 bases; bases outside gene matches: 3. The CDR3 DNA reads as TGTGCCAGCAGCTCAGGACAGGGGCCAGATACGCAGTATTTT. Translation: CASSSGQGPDTQYF.

This clone was counted between two and nine times. V and J are TRBV5-4 and TRBJ2-2, with TRBD2 matching over 9 bases. The germline V gene encodes CDR1 SGHNT and CDR2 YYREEE (reference sequence). Trimming cost V 3 bases and J 5 bases; bases outside gene matches: 14. The CDR3 length is 18 residues. For the CDR3, the DNA is TGTGCCAGCAGCTCCCCGGGAGGGAGCGGGGGGCGGACCGGGGAGCTGTTTTTT. This encodes CASSSPGGSGGRTGELFF.

In its sample, this clone was seen a few times. V is TRBV4-2 and J is TRBJ1-4; 10 bases match TRBD1. CDR1 and CDR2 from the germline V gene are LGHNA and YNFKEQ. V shed 1 base, J shed 8 bases, and the junction held 7 bases outside the gene matches. There are 16 residues in the CDR3. CDR3 in amino acids: CASSQAGDRGHEKLFF. CDR3 in DNA: TGTGCCAGCAGCCAAGCCGGTGACAGGGGGCACGAAAAACTGTTTTTT.

A few counts support this clone. The rearrangement joins TRBV5-4 to TRBJ2-1, with D tentatively TRBD1 (6 bases). Germline V CDR1 and CDR2: SGHNT, YYREEE (reference sequence). The CDR3 runs 13 residues. Deletions cut 2 bases from V and 8 bases from J, with 11 bases between. CDR3 nucleotide sequence: TGTGCCAGCAGCTTAGGGACAAATTATGAGCAGTTCTTC. Residues: CASSLGTNYEQFF.

The chain links TRBV6-5 to TRBJ2-1; 11 positions match TRBD2. The CDR3 has 16 residues. The V gene's germline CDR1 is MNHEY and CDR2 SVGAGI. The junction had 10 bases not matched to a gene; V was cut back by 3 bases and J by 9 bases. CDR3 bases: TGTGCCAGCAGTTATCACCGTAGCGGGGGGGCGGGTGAGCAGTTCTTC. Its protein product is CASSYHRSGGAGEQFF.

CDR3 sequence: CASGLGGRGTEAFF. The CDR3 DNA reads as TGTGCCAGCGGATTAGGGGGCAGGGGCACTGAAGCTTTCTTT. V usage is TRBV7-2 and J usage is TRBJ1-1, with 7 bases lining up with TRBD1. The CDR3 extends over 14 amino acids. Germline CDR1 SGHTA, CDR2 FQGNSA. V shed 8 bases and J 4 bases; nucleotides not matched to a gene: 10.

In this sample, this clone turned up a few times. The rearrangement links TRBV12-5 to TRBJ2-2; 9 bases align to TRBD1. CDR3 length: 16 amino acids. J was trimmed by 1 base and V by 5 bases; bases with no gene match: 5. Germline V gene data show CDR1 as LGHNT and CDR2 as FRNRAP. The CDR3 reads CASGPLGQGNTGELFF. The CDR3, as DNA: TGTGCTAGTGGTCCATTGGGACAGGGGAACACCGGGGAGCTGTTTTTT.

In this sample, this clone turned up a few times. The chain carries TRBV18 and TRBJ2-7; the D gene is possibly TRBD1 (5 bases). Germline-derived CDR1 and CDR2 are KGHSH and LQKENI. The CDR3 has 15 amino acids. Trimming pared 3 bases from V and 6 bases from J, leaving 18 bases between. The CDR3 sequence is CASSPSSGAHGEQYV. DNA of the CDR3: TGTGCCAGCTCACCCTCGAGTGGGGCGCATGGCGAGCAGTACGTC.

The rearrangement uses TRBV5-1 and TRBJ1-2; the D gene is possibly TRBD1 (6 bases). In germline, CDR1 is SGHRS, CDR2 YFSETQ. This CDR3 contains 15 residues. The V end lost 4 bases, the J end lost 4 bases, and 17 bases lay between the germline ends. CDR3: CASSLHTGNPYGYTF. CDR3 DNA sequence: TGCGCCAGCAGCCTACACACAGGGAACCCCTATGGCTACACCTTC.

The chain recombines TRBV5-1 with TRBJ2-7, with 13 bases matching TRBD2. CDR1 and CDR2 (germline): SGHRS, YFSETQ. J gave up 0 bases and V 4 bases, and 4 bases lay outside the gene matches. The CDR3 length is 16 residues. The chain's CDR3 is CASSPGLAGSSYEQYV. Written as DNA, the CDR3 is TGCGCCAGCAGCCCGGGACTAGCGGGGAGCTCCTACGAGCAGTACGTC.

This sequence joins TRBV7-2 and TRBJ1-5; the D is unclear. The germline V gene encodes CDR1 SGHTA and CDR2 FQGNSA. This CDR3 contains 14 residues. The ends were cut back, 5 bases at V and 0 bases at J, with 8 bases in the middle. The CDR3: CASSREFSNQPQHF. Written as DNA, the CDR3 is TGTGCCAGCAGCCGGGAGTTTAGCAATCAGCCCCAGCATTTT.

This clone appeared a few times. This rearrangement joins TRBV5-6 to TRBJ1-5; D is possibly TRBD1 (6 bases). The germline CDR1 and CDR2 sequences are SGHDT and YYEEEE. Deletions cut 0 bases from V and 7 bases from J, with 14 bases between. The CDR3 sequence is 15 residues long. The DNA for the CDR3 is TGTGCCAGCAGCTTGGGTACTCAGGGGACGCAGCCCCAGCATTTT. Protein: CASSLGTQGTQPQHF. Full variable domain (remainder filled in from reference TRBV5-6 and TRBJ1-5): DAGVTQSPTHLIKTRGQQVTLRCSPKSGHDTVSWYQQALGQGPQFIFQYYEEEERQRGNFPDRFSGHQFPNYSSELNVNALLLGDSALYLCASSLGTQGTQPQHFGDGTRLSIL.

This clone was seen a handful of times. The chain employs TRBV6-1 and TRBJ1-3; the D gene is possibly TRBD1 (5 bases). V dropped 2 bases and J dropped 2 bases, with 10 bases sitting between them. CDR3 size: 15 residues. Germline V gene data show CDR1 as MNHNS and CDR2 as SASEGT. This chain's CDR3 is CASSESPGPGNTIYF. In DNA form, the CDR3 reads TGTGCCAGCAGTGAATCACCAGGGCCTGGAAACACCATATATTTT.

The V gene is TRBV5-4, the J gene TRBJ2-7; 7 bases are shared with TRBD2. CDR1 and CDR2 from the germline V gene are SGHNT and YYREEE (reference sequence). The V and J ends lost 4 bases and 3 bases, in that order; junction bases with no gene match: 13. The CDR3 contains 16 residues. CDR3 amino acids: CASSLSGGGALYEQYV. The CDR3 DNA follows: TGTGCCAGCAGCCTGTCGGGGGGAGGAGCCCTCTACGAGCAGTACGTC.

This chain uses TRBV9 with TRBJ2-2, with D tentatively TRBD2 (6 bases). CDR3 length equals 20 residues. Germline lookup yields CDR1 SGDLS and CDR2 YYNGEE. Trimming took off 0 bases at V and 3 bases at J, with 24 bases between the two ends. CDR3 sequence reads: CASSVEEEGPGPFDTGELFF. Written as DNA, the CDR3 is TGTGCCAGCAGCGTAGAGGAGGAGGGACCGGGACCCTTTGACACCGGGGAGCTGTTTTTT.

The chain carries TRBV7-2 and TRBJ2-5; D might be TRBD1 (5 bases). The germline V gene has CDR1 SGHTA and CDR2 FQGNSA. This CDR3 is built from 12 residues. The V end was cut by 6 bases, the J end by 5 bases, with 10 bases between. The CDR3 nucleotides read TGTGCCAGCAGTCGCAGGGTGGAGACCCAGTACTTC. It specifies CASSRRVETQYF.

In this sample, this clone turned up a few times. V and J are TRBV25-1 and TRBJ2-7; D is unresolved. The CDR3 runs 18 residues. Germline CDR1 is MGHDK and CDR2 is SYGVNS. Trimming removed 7 bases from V and 6 bases from J, with 31 bases in between. The CDR3 sequence: CASTTPLWMLVRLREQYV. CDR3 nucleotide sequence: TGTGCCAGCACCACCCCTCTCTGGATGTTGGTCAGGCTCCGCGAGCAGTACGTC.

The chain couples TRBV11-2 to TRBJ2-1; maybe TRBD2 (5 bases). V shed 5 bases and J shed 12 bases, with 14 bases lying between them. Germline V gene lookup returns CDR1 SGHAT and CDR2 FQNNGV. This CDR3 comprises 12 residues. The CDR3 sequence is CASSTSLEGQFF. The CDR3 nucleotides are TGTGCCAGCAGCACTTCTCTCGAGGGGCAGTTCTTC.